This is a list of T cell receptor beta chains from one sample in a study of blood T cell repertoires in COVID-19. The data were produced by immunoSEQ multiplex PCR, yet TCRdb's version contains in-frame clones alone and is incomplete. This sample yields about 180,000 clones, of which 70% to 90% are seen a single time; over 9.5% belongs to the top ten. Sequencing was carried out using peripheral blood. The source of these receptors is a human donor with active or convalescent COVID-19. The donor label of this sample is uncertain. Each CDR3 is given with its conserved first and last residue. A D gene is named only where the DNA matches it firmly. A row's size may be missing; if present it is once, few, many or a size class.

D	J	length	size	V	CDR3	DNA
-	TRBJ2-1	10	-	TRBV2	CASRYNEQFF	TGTGCCAGCCGGTACAATGAGCAGTTCTTC
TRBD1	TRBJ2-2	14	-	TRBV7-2	CASSPGTDTGELFF	TGTGCCAGCAGCCCGGGGACAGACACCGGGGAGCTGTTTTTT
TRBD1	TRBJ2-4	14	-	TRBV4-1	CASSPTGVPNIQYF	TGCGCCAGCAGCCCCACAGGGGTTCCAAACATTCAGTACTTC
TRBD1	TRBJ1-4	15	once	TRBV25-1	CASSVHRGSNEKLFF	TGTGCCAGCAGTGTCCACAGGGGAAGTAATGAAAAACTGTTTTTT
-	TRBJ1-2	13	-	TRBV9	CASSVDRNYGYTF	TGTGCCAGCAGCGTAGACAGAAACTATGGCTACACCTTC
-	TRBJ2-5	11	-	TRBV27	CASTPQETQYF	TGTGCCAGCACACCGCAGGAGACCCAGTACTTC
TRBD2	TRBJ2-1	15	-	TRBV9	CASSVWGLARDEQFF	TGTGCCAGCAGCGTTTGGGGACTAGCGCGAGATGAGCAGTTCTTC
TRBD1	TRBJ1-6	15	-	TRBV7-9	CASSLMTGFNSPLHF	TGTGCCAGCAGCTTGATGACAGGGTTCAACTCACCCCTCCACTTT
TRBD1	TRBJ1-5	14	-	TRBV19	CASKRKGGGQPQHF	TGTGCCAGTAAACGGAAAGGGGGCGGTCAGCCCCAGCATTTT
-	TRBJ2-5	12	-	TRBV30	CAWSVLFETQYF	TGTGCCTGGAGTGTACTGTTCGAGACCCAGTACTTC
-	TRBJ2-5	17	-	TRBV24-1	CATSDSQLGWEDGTQYF	TGTGCCACCAGTGATTCTCAATTAGGTTGGGAGGACGGGACCCAGTACTTC
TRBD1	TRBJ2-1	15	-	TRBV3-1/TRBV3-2	CASSQEGQEPAEQFF	TGTGCCAGCAGCCAAGAGGGACAGGAGCCCGCTGAGCAGTTCTTC
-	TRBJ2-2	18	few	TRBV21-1	CASSKMSPGLKPAGELFF	TGTGCCAGCAGCAAGATGTCACCGGGACTCAAGCCGGCCGGGGAGCTGTTTTTT
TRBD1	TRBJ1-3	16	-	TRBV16	CASSQGGQLSGNTIYF	TGTGCCAGCAGCCAAGGGGGACAGCTCTCTGGAAACACCATATATTTT
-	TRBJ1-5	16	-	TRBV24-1	CATSDGRGPINQPQHF	TGTGCCACCAGTGATGGGCGGGGCCCTATCAATCAGCCCCAGCATTTT
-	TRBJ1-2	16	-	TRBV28	CASTKIGAGEQGGYTF	TGTGCCAGCACCAAGATTGGGGCAGGTGAACAGGGTGGCTACACCTTC
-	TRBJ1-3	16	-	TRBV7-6	CASSLAAGASGNTIYF	TGTGCCAGCAGCTTAGCTGCAGGGGCCTCTGGAAACACCATATATTTT
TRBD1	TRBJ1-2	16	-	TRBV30	CAWSRGTGLRRYGYTF	TGTGCCTGGAGTAGGGGGACAGGGCTACGTCGGTATGGCTACACCTTC
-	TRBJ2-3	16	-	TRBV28	CASSPRGTASTDTQYF	TGTGCCAGCAGTCCCCGCGGGACGGCTAGCACAGATACGCAGTATTTT
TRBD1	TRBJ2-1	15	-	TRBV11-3	CASSLDRGKIREQFF	TGTGCCAGCAGCCTGGACAGGGGGAAAATACGGGAGCAGTTCTTC
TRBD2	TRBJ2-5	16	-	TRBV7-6	CASSFHSGGAGETQYF	TGTGCCAGCAGCTTTCATAGCGGGGGGGCAGGAGAGACCCAGTACTTC
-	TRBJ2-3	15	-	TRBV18	CASSRGTNTADTQYF	TGTGCCAGCTCCCGGGGGACGAACACTGCAGATACGCAGTATTTT
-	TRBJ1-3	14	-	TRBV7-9	CASSPSGAGNTIYF	TGTGCCAGCAGCCCGAGCGGGGCCGGAAACACCATATATTTT
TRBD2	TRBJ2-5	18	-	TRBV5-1	CASSLGTSGGSMRKTQYF	TGCGCCAGCAGCTTGGGGACTAGCGGGGGTAGTATGCGGAAGACCCAGTACTTC
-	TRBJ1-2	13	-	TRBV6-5	CASREGSRYGYTF	TGTGCCAGCAGGGAGGGGTCTCGGTATGGCTACACCTTC
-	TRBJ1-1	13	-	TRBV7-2	CASSPGGGPGAFF	TGTGCCAGCAGCCCCGGAGGAGGGCCGGGGGCTTTCTTT
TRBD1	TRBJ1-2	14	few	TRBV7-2	CASSSTGGWYGYTF	TGTGCCAGCAGCTCAACAGGGGGCTGGTATGGCTACACCTTC